The entry that follows covers one T cell receptor (beta chain) sequence. The target antigen is unknown. These data originate in a study of OX40 agonist ivuxolimab in advanced cancers. Study in general: Each patient was given ivuxolimab into a vein every 2 weeks, at 0.01 to 10 mg/kg. Patients in dose escalation had liver, melanoma, kidney or head and neck cancers.

Study findings and constraints: There was clonal expansion of CD4+ and CD8+ blood T cells by week 6 at 0.1 to 3.0 mg/kg. More expanded clones were found, on average, in CD8+ than in CD4+ T cells.

The germline V gene has CDR1 SGHNT and CDR2 YYREEE (reference sequence). Trimming left V 4 bases short and J 1 base short, with 11 bases between. The CDR3 consists of 14 residues. Some clones are missing from TCRdb's copy, which holds only in-frame ones; the method was immunoSEQ multiplex PCR. Of more than 40,000 clones listed, 88% are singletons. The chain is built from TRBV5-4 and TRBJ1-1, with a possible D match to TRBD1 (6 bases). The clonotype comes from an adult with an advanced solid tumor such as melanoma, head and neck, liver or kidney cancer. The sequencing used CD4+ or CD8+ T cells sorted from blood, collected in a trial of the OX40 agonist ivuxolimab. The CDR3: CASSPGTRNTEAFF. The CDR3 region has the DNA TGTGCCAGCAGCCCCGGGACAAGGAACACTGAAGCTTTCTTT.